The text below deals with one T cell receptor beta chain. The antigen is unknown. These data originate in a study of post-analysis software for immune sequencing data. The CDR3 contains 15 residues. V lost 3 bases to trimming and J lost 5 bases; unmatched junction nucleotides: 6. CDR1 and CDR2 (germline): LGHNA, YSLEER. Study-wide findings and caveats: In multiple sclerosis, normalized Chao1 diversity was significantly below that of controls. Comparison of patients with controls showed five TRBV segments more frequent in patients, TRBV5-6, TRBV5-1 and TRBV20-1 among them.

TCR beta cDNA libraries had unique molecular identifiers. TCRdb used MiXCR to reprocess the PCR reads, holding one entry per CDR3 protein. The data hold roughly 800,000 distinct CDR3 sequences, with around 46% observed a single time. This TCR was sampled from a girl aged 10 to 17 with multiple sclerosis. Sequenced material: blood. The chain links TRBV4-3 to TRBJ1-2; TRBD1 aligns across 10 bases. The CDR3 coding sequence is TGCGCCAGCAGCCATGATCCGGGACAGGGGTATGGCTACACCTTC. Protein product: CASSHDPGQGYGYTF.